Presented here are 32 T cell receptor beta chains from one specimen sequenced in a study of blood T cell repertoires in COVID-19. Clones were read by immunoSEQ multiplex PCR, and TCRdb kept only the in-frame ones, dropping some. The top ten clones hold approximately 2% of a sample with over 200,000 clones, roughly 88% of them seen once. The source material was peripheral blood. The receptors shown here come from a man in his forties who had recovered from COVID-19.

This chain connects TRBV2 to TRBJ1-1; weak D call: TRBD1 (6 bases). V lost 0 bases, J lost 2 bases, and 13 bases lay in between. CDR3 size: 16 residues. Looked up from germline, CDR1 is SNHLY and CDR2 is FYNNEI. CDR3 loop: CASSEAYGRGNTEAFF. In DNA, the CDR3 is TGTGCCAGCAGTGAAGCGTACGGCAGGGGAAACACTGAAGCTTTCTTT.

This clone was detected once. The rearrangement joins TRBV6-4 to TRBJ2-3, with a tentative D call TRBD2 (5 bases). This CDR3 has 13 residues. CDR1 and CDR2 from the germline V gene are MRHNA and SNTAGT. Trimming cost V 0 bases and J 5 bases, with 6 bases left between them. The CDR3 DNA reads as TGTGCCAGCAGTGACTCAGGAGGAGATACGCAGTATTTT. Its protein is CASSDSGGDTQYF.

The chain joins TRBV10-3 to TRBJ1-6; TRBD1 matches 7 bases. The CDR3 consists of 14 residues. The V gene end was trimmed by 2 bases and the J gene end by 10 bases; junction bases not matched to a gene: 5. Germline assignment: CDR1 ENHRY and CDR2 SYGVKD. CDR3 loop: CAISEGQGESPLHF. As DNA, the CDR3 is TGTGCCATCAGTGAGGGCCAGGGGGAGTCACCCCTCCACTTT.

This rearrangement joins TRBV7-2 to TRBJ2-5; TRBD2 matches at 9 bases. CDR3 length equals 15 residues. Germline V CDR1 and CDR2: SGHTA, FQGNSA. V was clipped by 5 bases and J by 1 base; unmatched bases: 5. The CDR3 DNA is TGTGCCAGCAGCCAAGGGACTAGCCTCCAAGAGACCCAGTACTTC. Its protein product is CASSQGTSLQETQYF.

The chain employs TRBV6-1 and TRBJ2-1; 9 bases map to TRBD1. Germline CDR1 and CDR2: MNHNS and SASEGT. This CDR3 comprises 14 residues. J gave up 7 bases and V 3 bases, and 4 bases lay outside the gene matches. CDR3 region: CASSETQGANEQFF. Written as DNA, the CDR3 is TGTGCCAGCAGTGAGACACAGGGGGCAAATGAGCAGTTCTTC.

The DNA of the CDR3 is TGTGCCAGCAGCCCCAGCGGGAGGCGCTACAATGAGCAGTTCTTC. This sequence encodes CASSPSGRRYNEQFF. This chain links TRBV14 with TRBJ2-1; 9 nucleotides align to TRBD2. CDR1 and CDR2 (germline): SGHDN, FVKESK. Unmatched junction bases numbered 4, after V lost 4 bases and J lost 3 bases. The CDR3 loop spans 15 amino acids. Full variable domain (outside the CDR3, taken from reference TRBV14 and TRBJ2-1): EAGVTQFPSHSVIEKGQTVTLRCDPISGHDNLYWYRRVMGKEIKFLLHFVKESKQDESGMPNNRFLAERTGGTYSTLKVQPAELEDSGVYFCASSPSGRRYNEQFFGPGTRLTVL.

The CDR3 region is CASSHRDRADSQETQYF. The CDR3 DNA follows: TGTGCCAGCAGTCACCGGGACAGGGCCGACTCCCAAGAGACCCAGTACTTC. J is TRBJ2-5 and V is TRBV2, with 9 positions matching TRBD1. The CDR3 length is 17 residues. V dropped 5 bases and J dropped 1; count of bases not matched to a gene: 11. CDR1 and CDR2 from the germline V gene are SNHLY and FYNNEI.

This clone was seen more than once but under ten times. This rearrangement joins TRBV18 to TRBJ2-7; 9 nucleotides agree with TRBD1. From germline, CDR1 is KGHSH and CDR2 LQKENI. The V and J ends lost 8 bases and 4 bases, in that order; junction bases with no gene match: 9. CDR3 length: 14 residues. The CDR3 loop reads CASHPGQGRYEQYF. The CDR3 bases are TGTGCCAGCCACCCGGGACAGGGAAGGTACGAGCAGTACTTC.

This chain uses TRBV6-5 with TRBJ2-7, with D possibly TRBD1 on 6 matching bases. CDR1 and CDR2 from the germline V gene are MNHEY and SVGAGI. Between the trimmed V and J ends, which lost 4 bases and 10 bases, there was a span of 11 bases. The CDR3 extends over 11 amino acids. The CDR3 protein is CASSLRTAQYF. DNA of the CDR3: TGTGCCAGCAGTTTGAGGACAGCACAGTACTTC.

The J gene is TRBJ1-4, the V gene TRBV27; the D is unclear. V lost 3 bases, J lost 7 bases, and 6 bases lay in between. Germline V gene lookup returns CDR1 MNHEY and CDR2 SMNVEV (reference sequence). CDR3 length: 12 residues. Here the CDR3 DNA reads TGTGCCAGCAGTTTCCGGGGTGAAAAACTGTTTTTT. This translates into CASSFRGEKLFF.

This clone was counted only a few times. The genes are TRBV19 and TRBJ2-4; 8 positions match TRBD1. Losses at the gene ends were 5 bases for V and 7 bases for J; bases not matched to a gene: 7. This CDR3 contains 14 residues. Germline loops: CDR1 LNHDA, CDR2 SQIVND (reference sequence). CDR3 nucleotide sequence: TGTGCCAGTAGTGCTTCAGGGGGCGGGAACATTCAGTACTTC. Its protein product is CASSASGGGNIQYF.

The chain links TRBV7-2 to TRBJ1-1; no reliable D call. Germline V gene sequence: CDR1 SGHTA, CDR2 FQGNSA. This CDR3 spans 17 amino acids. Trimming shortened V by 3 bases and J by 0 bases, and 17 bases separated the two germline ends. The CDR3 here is CASSFLYSGGMNTEAFF. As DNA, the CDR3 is TGTGCCAGCAGCTTCCTATACTCCGGCGGAATGAACACTGAAGCTTTCTTT.

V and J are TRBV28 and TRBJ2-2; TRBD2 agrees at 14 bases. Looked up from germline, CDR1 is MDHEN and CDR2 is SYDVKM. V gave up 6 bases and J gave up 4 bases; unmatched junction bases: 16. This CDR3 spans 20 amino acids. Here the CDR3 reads CASRNLFQDGTSGGTGELFF. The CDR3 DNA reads TGTGCCAGCAGAAATCTGTTCCAGGACGGGACTAGCGGGGGCACCGGGGAGCTGTTTTTT.

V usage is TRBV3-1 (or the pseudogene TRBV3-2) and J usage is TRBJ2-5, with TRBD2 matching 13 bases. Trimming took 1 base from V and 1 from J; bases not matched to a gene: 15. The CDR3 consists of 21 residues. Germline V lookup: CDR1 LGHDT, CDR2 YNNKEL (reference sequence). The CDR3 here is CASSQATSGRAVRECQETQYF. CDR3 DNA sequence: TGTGCCAGCAGCCAAGCTACTAGCGGGAGGGCCGTTCGTGAGTGCCAAGAGACCCAGTACTTC.

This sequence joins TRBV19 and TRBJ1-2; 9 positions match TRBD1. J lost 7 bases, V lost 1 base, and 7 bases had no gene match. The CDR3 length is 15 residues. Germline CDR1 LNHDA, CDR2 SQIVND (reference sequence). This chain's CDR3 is CASSIVGTGPLGYTF. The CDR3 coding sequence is TGTGCCAGTAGTATAGTGGGGACAGGGCCCCTTGGCTACACCTTC.

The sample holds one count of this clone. CDR3 protein: CASSSPRQGSLINYGYTF. The CDR3 DNA follows: TGTGCCAGCAGCTCGCCCCGGCAGGGGTCCCTGATAAACTATGGCTACACCTTC. The gene calls are TRBV5-4 and TRBJ1-2; tentative D call: TRBD1 (6 bases). Trimming shortened V by 3 bases and J by 2 bases, and 23 bases separated the two germline ends. Germline CDR1 and CDR2: SGHNT and YYREEE (reference sequence). The CDR3 sequence is 18 residues long.

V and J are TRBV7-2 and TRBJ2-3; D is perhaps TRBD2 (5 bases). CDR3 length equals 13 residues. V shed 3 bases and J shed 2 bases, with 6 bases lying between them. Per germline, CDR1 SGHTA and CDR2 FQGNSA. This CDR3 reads CASSFDYTDTQYF. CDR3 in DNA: TGTGCCAGCAGCTTCGACTACACAGATACGCAGTATTTT.

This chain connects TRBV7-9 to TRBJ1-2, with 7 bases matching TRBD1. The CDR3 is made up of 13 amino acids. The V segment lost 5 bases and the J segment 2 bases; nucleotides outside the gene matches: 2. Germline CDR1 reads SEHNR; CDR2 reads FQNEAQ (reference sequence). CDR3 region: CASSPTGNYGYTF. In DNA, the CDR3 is TGTGCCAGCAGCCCGACAGGGAACTATGGCTACACCTTC.

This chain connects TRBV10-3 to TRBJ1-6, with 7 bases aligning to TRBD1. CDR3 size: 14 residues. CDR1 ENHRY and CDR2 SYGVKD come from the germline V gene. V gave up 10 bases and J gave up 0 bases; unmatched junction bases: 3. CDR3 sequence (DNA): TGTGCCAGTACAGGGGACTCCTATAATTCACCCCTCCACTTT. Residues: CASTGDSYNSPLHF.

The CDR3, as DNA: TGCGCCAGCAGCTTTAGCTTGGTCGGGACCGGGGAGCTGTTTTTT. It yields the protein CASSFSLVGTGELFF. The J gene is TRBJ2-2, the V gene TRBV5-1; D unresolved. The germline V gene has CDR1 SGHRS and CDR2 YFSETQ. CDR3 length: 15 amino acids. The germline V and J ends were trimmed by 2 bases and 5 bases, with 13 bases remaining between them.

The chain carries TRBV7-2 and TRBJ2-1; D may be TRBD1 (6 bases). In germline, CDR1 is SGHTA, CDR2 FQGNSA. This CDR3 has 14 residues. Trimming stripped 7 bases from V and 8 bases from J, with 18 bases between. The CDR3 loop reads CASNARTGIDEQFF. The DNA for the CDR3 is TGTGCCAGCAACGCGAGAACAGGGATCGATGAGCAGTTCTTC.

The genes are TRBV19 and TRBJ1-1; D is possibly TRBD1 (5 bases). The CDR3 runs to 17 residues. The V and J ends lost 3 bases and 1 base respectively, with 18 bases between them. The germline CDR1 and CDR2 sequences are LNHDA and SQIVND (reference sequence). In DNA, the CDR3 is TGTGCCAGTAGTATTGGGCAGGGATTCCTAGAGAACACTGAAGCTTTCTTT. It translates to CASSIGQGFLENTEAFF. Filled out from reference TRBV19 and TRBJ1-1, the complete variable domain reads DGGITQSPKYLFRKEGQNVTLSCEQNLNHDAMYWYRQDPGQGLRLIYYSQIVNDFQKGDIAEGYSVSREKKESFPLTVTSAQKNPTAFYLCASSIGQGFLENTEAFFGQGTRLTVV.

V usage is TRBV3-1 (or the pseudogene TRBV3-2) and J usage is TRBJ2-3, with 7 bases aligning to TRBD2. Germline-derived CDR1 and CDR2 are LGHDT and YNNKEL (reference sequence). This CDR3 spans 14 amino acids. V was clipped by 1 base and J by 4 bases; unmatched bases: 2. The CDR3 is CASSQGAGADTQYF. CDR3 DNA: TGTGCCAGCAGCCAAGGGGCGGGGGCAGATACGCAGTATTTT.

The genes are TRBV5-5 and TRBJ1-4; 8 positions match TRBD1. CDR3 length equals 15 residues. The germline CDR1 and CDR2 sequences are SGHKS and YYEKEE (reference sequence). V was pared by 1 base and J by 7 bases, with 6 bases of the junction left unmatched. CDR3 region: CASSLRTGGVEKLFF. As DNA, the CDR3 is TGTGCCAGCAGCTTGAGAACAGGGGGAGTTGAAAAACTGTTTTTT.

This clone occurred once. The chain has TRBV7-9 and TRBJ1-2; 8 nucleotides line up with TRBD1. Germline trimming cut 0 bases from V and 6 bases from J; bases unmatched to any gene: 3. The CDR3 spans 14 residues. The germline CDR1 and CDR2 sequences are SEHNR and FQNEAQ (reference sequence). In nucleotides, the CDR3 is TGTGCCAGCAGCTTAGCCGGACAGGGTCATGGCTACACCTTC. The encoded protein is CASSLAGQGHGYTF.

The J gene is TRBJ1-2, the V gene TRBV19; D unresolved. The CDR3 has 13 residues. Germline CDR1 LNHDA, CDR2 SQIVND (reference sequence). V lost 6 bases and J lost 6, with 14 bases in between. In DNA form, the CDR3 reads TGTGCCAGTAGCGTCGAGGGATCGGATGGCTACACCTTC. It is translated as CASSVEGSDGYTF.

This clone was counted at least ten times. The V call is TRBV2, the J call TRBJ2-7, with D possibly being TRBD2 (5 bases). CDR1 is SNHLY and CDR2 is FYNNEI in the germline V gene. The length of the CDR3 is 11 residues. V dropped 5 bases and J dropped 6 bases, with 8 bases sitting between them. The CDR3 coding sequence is TGTGCCAGCAGTCGCAGCGGCGAGCAGTACTTC. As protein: CASSRSGEQYF.

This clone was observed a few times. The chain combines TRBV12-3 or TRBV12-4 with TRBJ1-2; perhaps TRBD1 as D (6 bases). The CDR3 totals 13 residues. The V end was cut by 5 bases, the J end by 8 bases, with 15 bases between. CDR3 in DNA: TGTGCCAGCAGTCGCGACAGGTTAGGAGGCTACACCTTC. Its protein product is CASSRDRLGGYTF.

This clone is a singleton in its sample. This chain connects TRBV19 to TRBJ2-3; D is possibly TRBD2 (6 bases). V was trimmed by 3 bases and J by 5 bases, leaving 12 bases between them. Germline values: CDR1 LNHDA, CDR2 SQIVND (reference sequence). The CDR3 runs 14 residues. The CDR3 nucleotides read TGTGCCAGTAGTATCGGAGGGGATGTAGATACGCAGTATTTT. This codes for CASSIGGDVDTQYF. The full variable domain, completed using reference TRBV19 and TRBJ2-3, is DGGITQSPKYLFRKEGQNVTLSCEQNLNHDAMYWYRQDPGQGLRLIYYSQIVNDFQKGDIAEGYSVSREKKESFPLTVTSAQKNPTAFYLCASSIGGDVDTQYFGPGTRLTVL.

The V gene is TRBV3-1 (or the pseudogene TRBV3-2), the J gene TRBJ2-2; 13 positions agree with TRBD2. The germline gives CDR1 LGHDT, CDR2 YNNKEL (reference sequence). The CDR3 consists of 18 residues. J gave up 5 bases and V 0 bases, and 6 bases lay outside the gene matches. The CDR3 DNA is TGTGCCAGCAGCCAAGATTTTAGGACTAGCGGGAGAACCGGGGAGCTGTTTTTT. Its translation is CASSQDFRTSGRTGELFF.

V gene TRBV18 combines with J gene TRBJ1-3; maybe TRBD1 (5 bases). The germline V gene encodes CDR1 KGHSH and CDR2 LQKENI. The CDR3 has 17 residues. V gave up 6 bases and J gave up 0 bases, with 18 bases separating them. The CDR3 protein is CASSPTRGLGSGNTIYF. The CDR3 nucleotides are TGTGCCAGCTCTCCCACACGGGGACTCGGCTCTGGAAACACCATATATTTT.

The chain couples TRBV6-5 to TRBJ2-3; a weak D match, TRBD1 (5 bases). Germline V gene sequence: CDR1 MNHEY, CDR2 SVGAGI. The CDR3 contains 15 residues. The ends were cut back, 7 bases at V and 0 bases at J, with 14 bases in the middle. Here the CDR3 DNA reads TGTGCCAGCAATGGGGCCAATCCTAGCACAGATACGCAGTATTTT. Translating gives CASNGANPSTDTQYF.